The rows below give T cell receptor beta chains drawn from one sample of a study of blood T cell repertoires in COVID-19. The method was immunoSEQ multiplex PCR; TCRdb's version includes in-frame clones alone and lacks a portion of them. The profile shows 350,000 to 400,000 clones, more than 70% of them singletons. Input material: PBMCs or T cells enriched from blood (not recorded which). These receptors originate from a woman between 18 and 30 years old who had recovered from COVID-19. The CDR3 runs from the conserved cysteine through the conserved F or W. A D gene is named only where the DNA matches it firmly. Clone sizes are given selectively: once, few, many, or a class where the clone is expanded.

D,V,size,J,DNA,CDR3
TRBD1,TRBV30,NA,TRBJ1-2,TGTGCCTGGAGAGCAACAGGAGGCAGGGGGTATGGCTACACCTTC,CAWRATGGRGYGYTF
TRBD2,TRBV3-1/TRBV3-2,NA,TRBJ2-7,TGTGCCAGCAGTCGGACTAGCGGGGGGGCCTACGAGCAGTACTTC,CASSRTSGGAYEQYF
TRBD1,TRBV4-3,NA,TRBJ1-2,TGCGCCAGCAGCCAGACCGGGACAGGGGATGGCTACACCTTC,CASSQTGTGDGYTF
NA,TRBV29-1,few,TRBJ2-7,TGCAGCGTTTTGCAAGGAGGGAACGAGCAGTACTTC,CSVLQGGNEQYF
NA,TRBV5-6,NA,TRBJ2-5,TGTGCCAGCAGCTTGGAACGGAGGTCGCAAGTAGAGACCCAGTACTTC,CASSLERRSQVETQYF
NA,TRBV7-9,NA,TRBJ2-1,TGTGCCAGCAGGTCTAGGGCGGGGGCCAGTAATGAGCAGTTCTTC,CASRSRAGASNEQFF
NA,TRBV5-1,NA,TRBJ2-7,TGCGCCAGCAGCTTGAGGGTGGCAGGGGGGACAGACGAGCAGTACTTC,CASSLRVAGGTDEQYF
TRBD1,TRBV9,NA,TRBJ1-6,TGTGCCAGCAGCGTAGGGACAGGGGTCTATAATTCACCCCTCCACTTT,CASSVGTGVYNSPLHF
TRBD2,TRBV4-2,NA,TRBJ2-1,TGTGCCAGCAGCCAAGATTTGGCGGGGGGTAGGAATGAGCAGTTCTTC,CASSQDLAGGRNEQFF
NA,TRBV14,NA,TRBJ1-6,TGTGCCAGCAGCCAAGTGAGCTACTCACCCCTCCACTTT,CASSQVSYSPLHF
TRBD1,TRBV30,NA,TRBJ1-6,TGTGCCTGGAGTGTCCCCTGGGGGACAGCCAATTCACCCCTCCACTTT,CAWSVPWGTANSPLHF
TRBD1,TRBV11-2,NA,TRBJ2-7,TGTGCCAGCAGCTCCCTAGAATCAGGGGGCGCTTACGAGCAGTACTTC,CASSSLESGGAYEQYF
NA,TRBV5-1,NA,TRBJ2-2,TGCGCCAGCAGCTTGGGCGGCAGAACCGGGGAGCTGTTTTTT,CASSLGGRTGELFF
NA,TRBV5-1,NA,TRBJ2-5,TGCGCCAGCAGCTTGCTCGGGGGGCGGGGAGAGACCCAGTACTTC,CASSLLGGRGETQYF
NA,TRBV9,NA,TRBJ2-1,TGTGCCAGCAGCCTCCTTGACAATGAGCAGTTCTTC,CASSLLDNEQFF
TRBD1,TRBV9,NA,TRBJ2-7,TGTGCCAGCAGCGAGGACAGGGGAGACGAGCAGTACTTC,CASSEDRGDEQYF
NA,TRBV19,NA,TRBJ2-7,TGTGCCAGTAGTATCAGGGTAGGGAACGAGCAGTACTTC,CASSIRVGNEQYF
TRBD1,TRBV7-2,NA,TRBJ1-2,TGTGCCAGCAGCTATAGGACAGGGGAGAACTATGGCTACACCTTC,CASSYRTGENYGYTF
NA,TRBV5-8,NA,TRBJ1-6,TGTGCCAGCAGGACGCGAGGAGGGGTAAATTCACCCCTCCACTTT,CASRTRGGVNSPLHF
NA,TRBV5-1,NA,TRBJ2-7,TGCGCCAGCAGCTATGGGGGCGGCGAGCAGTACTTC,CASSYGGGEQYF
NA,TRBV3-1/TRBV3-2,once,TRBJ1-2,TGTGCCAGCAGCCAAGCGGGGGTAGATGGCTACACCTTC,CASSQAGVDGYTF
TRBD1,TRBV28,NA,TRBJ2-5,TGTGCCACCCGGGACAGCCAAGAGACCCAGTACTTC,CATRDSQETQYF
NA,TRBV19,NA,TRBJ1-4,TGTGCCAGTAGTATCCGACGGGAAAATGAAAAACTGTTTTTT,CASSIRRENEKLFF
NA,TRBV2,NA,TRBJ2-5,TGTGCCAGCAGTGGCACGGTCAGGGAGACCCAGTACTTC,CASSGTVRETQYF
NA,TRBV7-9,NA,TRBJ1-1,TGTGCCAGCAGCAGACAGTCGAACACTGAAGCTTTCTTT,CASSRQSNTEAFF
TRBD2,TRBV10-1,NA,TRBJ2-3,TGCGCCAGCAGCTTAGCGGGGAAGGGAGATACGCAGTATTTT,CASSLAGKGDTQYF
TRBD1,TRBV5-1,NA,TRBJ1-2,TGCGCCAGCAGCCGGGAACCGGGACAGGGGATCTATGGCTACACCTTC,CASSREPGQGIYGYTF
TRBD1,TRBV6-5,NA,TRBJ2-5,TGTGCCAGCAGGGACAGGTATATCCAAGAGACCCAGTACTTC,CASRDRYIQETQYF
NA,TRBV6-5,once,TRBJ2-7,TGTGCCAGCAGTCTTACCGGGACTGGGAGATCCGAGCAGTACTTC,CASSLTGTGRSEQYF